This T cell receptor beta chain was obtained from a study of T-cell reconstitution after alpha-beta-depleted transplantation in children. Trimming removed 0 bases from V and 5 bases from J, with 13 bases in between. CDR1 and CDR2 from the germline V gene are MGHRA and YSYEKL. The CDR3 totals 16 residues. Regarding the study as a whole: A year had passed since transplant, and T-cell counts and diversity by then came mostly from newly produced T cells. Diversity of TCRbeta at day 60 was high in some patients, arising from surviving recipient T cells and thymic progenitors. The study reportedly traced alpha-beta T cells about two months after transplant to several hundred expanded graft clones.

For this clonotype: The antigen is undetermined.

Preparation of the TCRbeta library used unique molecular identifiers. From the PCR reads, TCRdb called clonotypes with MiXCR, one entry per CDR3 protein. The data hold a few hundred thousand distinct CDR3 sequences, with roughly 24% observed a single time. This TCR was recovered from a girl aged 2 to 10 with Fanconi anemia, due to receive a stem cell transplant. This chain connects TRBV4-1 to TRBJ2-2; D may be TRBD2 (5 bases). This material consisted of PBMCs, taken before TCRalphabeta/CD19-depleted stem cell transplant. CDR3 nucleotides: TGCGCCAGCAGCCAAGAGGCTAGCAACCCAACCGGGGAGCTGTTTTTT. Translated, it gives CASSQEASNPTGELFF.